A single sample is the source of the 9 T cell receptor beta chains below, sequenced in a study of post-analysis software for immune sequencing data. The study's findings and limits: Five TRBV segments, including TRBV5-6, TRBV5-1 and TRBV20-1, were more frequent in patients than controls.

Each TCR beta cDNA library carried unique molecular identifiers. Each CDR3 protein is one row after TCRdb ran MiXCR on the PCR reads. The profile shows about 200,000 distinct CDR3 sequences, 29% of them singletons. Their cognate antigens are unknown. The sample was blood. All receptors come from a girl under 18 with multiple sclerosis.

There are a few counts of this clonotype. Written as DNA, the CDR3 is TGTGCCAGCAGCTTAGCGCCGGACACTGAAGCTTTCTTT. Its translation is CASSLAPDTEAFF. The gene calls are TRBV11-1 and TRBJ1-1; D call uncertain. Trimming took 0 bases from V and 3 from J, leaving 5 bases between them. The CDR3 contains 13 residues. CDR1 and CDR2 (germline): SGHAT, FQDESV (reference sequence).

This chain links TRBV12-3 or TRBV12-4 with TRBJ1-3; 8 nucleotides align to TRBD1. The V gene end was trimmed by 4 bases and the J gene end by 0 bases; junction bases not matched to a gene: 11. The CDR3 spans 18 residues. CDR3 protein: CASSWVRDRRYSGNTIYF. CDR3 in DNA: TGTGCCAGCAGTTGGGTCCGGGACAGGCGATACTCTGGAAACACCATATATTTT.

This clonotype was picked up many times. The J gene is TRBJ2-7, the V gene TRBV20-1; 7 bases are a match to TRBD2. CDR1 and CDR2 from the germline V gene are DFQATT and SNEGSKA (reference sequence). Trimming took 6 bases from V and 7 from J; bases not matched to a gene: 18. This CDR3 is built from 15 residues. CDR3 region: CSAPSIGGSYGEQYF. In nucleotides, the CDR3 is TGCAGTGCCCCTTCAATTGGCGGGAGCTATGGAGAGCAGTACTTC.

J is TRBJ2-1 and V is TRBV29-1; no definite D call. V lost 6 bases and J lost 6, with 12 bases in between. Germline loops: CDR1 SQVTM, CDR2 ANQGSEA. The CDR3 loop spans 12 amino acids. The CDR3 DNA reads as TGCAGCGTATCGGACCTCTCCAATGAGCAGTTCTTC. This encodes CSVSDLSNEQFF.

In its sample, this clonotype was seen a few times. The rearrangement uses TRBV28 and TRBJ1-5, with D perhaps matching TRBD1 (6 bases). Germline CDR1 reads MDHEN; CDR2 reads SYDVKM. CDR3 length equals 13 residues. The ends were cut back, 4 bases at V and 4 bases at J, with 8 bases in the middle. As DNA, the CDR3 is TGTGCCAGCAGTTCCCAGGGGAATCAGCCCCAGCATTTT. Translating it yields CASSSQGNQPQHF. The variable domain in full, with the rest retrieved from reference TRBV28 and TRBJ1-5, is DVKVTQSSRYLVKRTGEKVFLECVQDMDHENMFWYRQDPGLGLRLIYFSYDVKMKEKGDIPEGYSVSREKKERFSLILESASTNQTSMYLCASSSQGNQPQHFGDGTRLSIL.

In this sample, this clonotype turned up many times. J is TRBJ2-7 and V is TRBV10-3; D not resolved. The V end lost 4 bases, the J end lost 4 bases, and 32 bases lay between the germline ends. This CDR3 spans 20 amino acids. Germline loops: CDR1 ENHRY, CDR2 SYGVKD. As DNA, the CDR3 is TGTGCCATCAGTGGGCCGACAAAAGAGACCAGAATAGAGAGGCTTTACGAGCAGTACTTC. Its translation: CAISGPTKETRIERLYEQYF.

The chain combines TRBV2 with TRBJ1-1; maybe TRBD1 (6 bases). V was pared by 5 bases and J by 5 bases, with 15 bases between. CDR1 and CDR2 from the germline V gene are SNHLY and FYNNEI. CDR3 length equals 14 residues. The CDR3 here is CASSPLGAWTEAFF. In DNA form, the CDR3 reads TGTGCCAGCAGTCCTTTGGGGGCTTGGACTGAAGCTTTCTTT.

This chain connects TRBV7-2 to TRBJ1-1; D unclear. The germline gives CDR1 SGHTA, CDR2 FQGNSA. V gave up 5 bases and J gave up 2 bases, with 6 bases separating them. This CDR3 region has 12 residues. The CDR3 bases are TGTGCCAGCAGCAGGGCCAACACTGAAGCTTTCTTT. Translation: CASSRANTEAFF. The variable domain in full, completed from reference TRBV7-2 and TRBJ1-1, reads GAGVSQSPSNKVTEKGKDVELRCDPISGHTALYWYRQSLGQGLEFLIYFQGNSAPDKSGLPSDRFSAERTGGSVSTLTIQRTQQEDSAVYLCASSRANTEAFFGQGTRLTVV.

This clonotype was seen at least ten times. The rearrangement uses TRBV29-1 and TRBJ2-1, with D unresolved. The CDR3 is made up of 12 amino acids. The germline CDR1 and CDR2 sequences are SQVTM and ANQGSEA. Trimming removed 3 bases at V and 12 bases at J, with 15 bases between. The CDR3 DNA reads TGCAGCGTTGATCACTGGCTAGTCGGGCAGTTCTTC. Its translation: CSVDHWLVGQFF.